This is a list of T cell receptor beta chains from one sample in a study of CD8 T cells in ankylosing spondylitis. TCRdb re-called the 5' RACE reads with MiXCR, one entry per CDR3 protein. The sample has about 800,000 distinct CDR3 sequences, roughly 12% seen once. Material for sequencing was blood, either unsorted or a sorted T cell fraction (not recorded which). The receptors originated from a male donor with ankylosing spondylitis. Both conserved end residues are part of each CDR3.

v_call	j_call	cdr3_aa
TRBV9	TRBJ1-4	CASSVEGGASEKLFF
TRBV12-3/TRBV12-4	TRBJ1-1	CASSPRVGENTEAFF
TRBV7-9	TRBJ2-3	CASSLDPGQGRDTQYF
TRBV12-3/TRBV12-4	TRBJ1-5	CASSLRTASYSNQPQHF
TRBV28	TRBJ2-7	CASSTLRGTSDF
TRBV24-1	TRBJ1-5	CATSTGTGDNQPQHF
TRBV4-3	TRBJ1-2	CASSHDPSAGDGYGYTF
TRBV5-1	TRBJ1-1	CASSKTGTGTTEAFF
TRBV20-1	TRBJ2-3	CCSPGGGAWGTDTQYF
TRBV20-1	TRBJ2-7	CSTTGYSLGEQYF
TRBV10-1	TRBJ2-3	CASSEGQGSDTQYF
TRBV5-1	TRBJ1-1	CASSLASGGQGKAFF
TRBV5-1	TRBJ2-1	CASSWAGTSGSVGSYNEQFF
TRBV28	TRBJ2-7	CASSLGLIYEQYF
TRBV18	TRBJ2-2	CASSPPGQGLTGELFF
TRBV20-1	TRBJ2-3	CSPQRGSGRSDGTDTQYF
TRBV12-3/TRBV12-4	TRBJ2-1	CASRVAGRLTYNEQFF
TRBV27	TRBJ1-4	CASTERGHTEKLFF
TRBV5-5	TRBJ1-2	CASSTSTGNYGYTF
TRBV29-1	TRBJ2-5	CSVGGSGSGWETQYF
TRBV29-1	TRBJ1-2	CSVWGVDGYTF
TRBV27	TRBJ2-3	CASSTEVHTQYF
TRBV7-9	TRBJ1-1	CASIRSGDSEAFF
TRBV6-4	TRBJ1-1	CASSDSTYTEAFF
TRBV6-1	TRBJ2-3	CATLGGGTDTQYF
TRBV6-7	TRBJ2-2	CASSYPGTGRAGELFF
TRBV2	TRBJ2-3	CASSEIWDTQYF
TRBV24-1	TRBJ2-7	CATSDSSPGQGYEQYF
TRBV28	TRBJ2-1	CASTRGGNEQFF
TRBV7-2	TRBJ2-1	CASSPNTGGQYNEQFF
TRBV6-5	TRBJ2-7	CASSSRGFEQYF
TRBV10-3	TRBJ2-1	CAVGLGFDSYNEQFF
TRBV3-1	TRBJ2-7	CASSQDWTGAYEQYF
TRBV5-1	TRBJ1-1	CASSLYGQGGTEAFF
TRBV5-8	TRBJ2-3	CASSITAYTDTQYF
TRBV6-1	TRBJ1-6	CASSDNSYSPLHF
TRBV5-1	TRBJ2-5	CASSLALAGGPETQYF
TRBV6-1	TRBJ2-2	CASSPRPGRAGELFF